This T cell receptor beta chain was sequenced during a study of shared clonotypes between healthy human individuals. For the study at large: For every donor, three CD4 naive, three CD4 memory, two CD8 naive and one CD8 memory plates were used.

Of note for this clone: Its antigen is as yet unknown.

Findings of the study overall: Generation probability values for non-shared clonotypes were lower than those for clonotypes shared by all four donors. It was observed that roughly 5.1% of naive CD4 clonotypes were shared across several donors.

Each of the donors was a healthy adult who was HIV-negative and had not had a recent acute infection or vaccination. Per the germline V gene, CDR1 is SGHRS and CDR2 is YFSETQ. V was pared by 2 bases and J by 10 bases, with 19 bases between. This CDR3 has 15 residues. Measured with immunoSEQ multiplex PCR; TCRdb has only the in-frame clones, and not every one. Counted here are approximately 940,000 clones, around 80% occurring once; the ten biggest clones make up about 1.5%. The chain couples TRBV5-1 to TRBJ2-1; perhaps TRBD2 as D (5 bases). Source material: memory CD4+ T cells sorted from blood. As to subset: CD45RA-negative fraction. The clonotype was recovered from a man aged 18 to 35 in good health. DNA of the CDR3: TGCGCCAGCAGCTTTGGCGGGCCTAATTTTGGGGAGCAGTTCTTC. Translated, it gives CASSFGGPNFGEQFF.